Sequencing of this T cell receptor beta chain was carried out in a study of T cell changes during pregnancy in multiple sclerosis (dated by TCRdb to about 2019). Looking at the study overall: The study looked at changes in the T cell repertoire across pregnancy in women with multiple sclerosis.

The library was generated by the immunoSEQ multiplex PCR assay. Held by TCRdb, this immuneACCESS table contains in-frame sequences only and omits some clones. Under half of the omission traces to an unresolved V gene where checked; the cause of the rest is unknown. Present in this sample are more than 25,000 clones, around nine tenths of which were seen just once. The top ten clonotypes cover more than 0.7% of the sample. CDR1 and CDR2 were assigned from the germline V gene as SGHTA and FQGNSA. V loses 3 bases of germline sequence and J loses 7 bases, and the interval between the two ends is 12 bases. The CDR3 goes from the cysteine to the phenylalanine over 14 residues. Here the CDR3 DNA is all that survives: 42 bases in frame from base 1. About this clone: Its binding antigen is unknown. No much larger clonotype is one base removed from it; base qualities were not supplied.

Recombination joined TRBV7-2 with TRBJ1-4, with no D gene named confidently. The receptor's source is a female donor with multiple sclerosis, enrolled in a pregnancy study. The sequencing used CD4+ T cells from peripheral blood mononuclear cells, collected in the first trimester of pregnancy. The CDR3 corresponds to CASSFTTAGEKLFF. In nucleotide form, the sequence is TGTGCCAGCAGCTTTACAACAGCGGGTGAAAAACTGTTTTTT.